This entry lists 22 T cell receptor beta chains sequenced from one sample in a study of cytomegalovirus exposure and HLA in healthy donors. The PCR contained 60 Vbeta and 13 Jbeta primers. The repertoire was sequenced with immunoSEQ multiplex PCR; TCRdb's copy has only in-frame clones and lacks some. The repertoire consists of fewer than 250,000 clones, with roughly 88% occurring once and the leading ten covering 0.71%. Material for sequencing was PBMCs. The source of these receptors is a boy aged 2-15 years in good health and CMV-seronegative.

This chain uses TRBV7-2 with TRBJ2-3; 12 bases agree with TRBD2. CDR1 is SGHTA and CDR2 is FQGNSA in the germline V gene. With 5 bases clipped from V and 5 bases from J, the junction kept 14 bases outside the gene matches. This CDR3 comprises 18 residues. CDR3: CASSPHRSSGREEDTQYF. The CDR3 bases are TGTGCCAGCAGCCCCCATCGGTCTAGCGGGAGGGAAGAAGATACGCAGTATTTT.

In this sample, this clone turned up a few times. This rearrangement joins TRBV7-8 to TRBJ1-1; D remains unclear. Between the trimmed V and J ends, which lost 5 bases and 4 bases, there was a span of 14 bases. The V gene's germline CDR1 is SGHVS and CDR2 FQNEAQ. The CDR3 totals 14 residues. The CDR3 protein is CASSQSEMSTEAFF. CDR3 DNA: TGTGCCAGCAGCCAGAGCGAGATGAGCACTGAAGCTTTCTTT.

The V gene is TRBV4-1, the J gene TRBJ2-5, with D possibly TRBD2 on 5 matching bases. TRBJ2-7 matches the DNA end more closely, so the J call is doubtful. CDR1 MGHRA and CDR2 YSYEKL come from the germline V gene. The CDR3 consists of 17 residues. CDR3 residues: CASSQGGPVQRAYEQYF. In DNA form, the CDR3 reads TGCGCCAGCAGCCAAGGAGGCCCAGTCCAGAGGGCCTACGAGCAGTACTTC.

In its sample, this clone was seen once. The chain employs TRBV25-1 and TRBJ2-5, with 12 nucleotides matching TRBD1. CDR1 is MGHDK, CDR2 SYGVNS, per germline. The CDR3 sequence is 15 residues long. V shed 7 bases, J shed 4 bases, and the junction held 7 bases outside the gene matches. The CDR3 nucleotides are TGTGCCAGCACTGAGGGACAGGGGGCTGCAGAGACCCAGTACTTC. Translating gives CASTEGQGAAETQYF. Full variable domain (rest looked up from reference TRBV25-1 and TRBJ2-5): EADIYQTPRYLVIGTGKKITLECSQTMGHDKMYWYQQDPGMELHLIHYSYGVNSTEKGDLSSESTVSRIRTEHFPLTLESARPSHTSQYLCASTEGQGAAETQYFGPGTRLLVL.

This clone was seen a single time. The V gene is TRBV7-9, the J gene TRBJ2-5; unclear D gene. CDR1 is SEHNR, CDR2 FQNEAQ, per germline (reference sequence). With 5 bases removed from V and 1 base from J, the gap between germline ends came to 8 bases. The CDR3 spans 13 residues. The CDR3 DNA is TGTGCCAGCAGCCCTGACACCCAAGAGACCCAGTACTTC. It specifies CASSPDTQETQYF.

The CDR3, as DNA: TGTGCCAGCAGCGGGGGACACGATTACTATGGCTACACCTTC. Its translation is CASSGGHDYYGYTF. The J gene is TRBJ1-2, the V gene TRBV7-9, with D perhaps TRBD1 (6 bases). The V end lost 5 bases, the J end lost 3 bases, and 13 bases lay between the germline ends. The germline CDR1 and CDR2 sequences are SEHNR and FQNEAQ (reference sequence). The length of the CDR3 is 14 residues.

The chain joins TRBV5-4 to TRBJ2-7; 7 bases fit TRBD1. Per the germline V gene, CDR1 is SGHNT and CDR2 is YYREEE (reference sequence). V trimming: 4 bases; J trimming: 7 bases; junction bases outside the gene matches: 8. The CDR3 is 13 amino acids. The CDR3: CASSRGQDGEQYF. For the CDR3, the DNA is TGTGCCAGCAGCAGAGGACAGGATGGGGAGCAGTACTTC.

This CDR3 reads CASSYSVALGASGYTF. In DNA, the CDR3 is TGTGCCAGCAGTTACTCGGTCGCTCTGGGGGCTAGCGGCTACACCTTC. The rearrangement uses TRBV6-6 and TRBJ1-2; TRBD1 might be the D (6 bases). This CDR3 is built from 16 residues. Germline V gene sequence: CDR1 MNHNY, CDR2 SVGAGI (reference sequence). The V end lost 0 bases, the J end lost 8 bases, and 19 bases lay between the germline ends.

The chain links TRBV6-5 to TRBJ1-5; D unresolved. Germline CDR1 and CDR2: MNHEY and SVGAGI. Trimming removed 1 base at V and 5 bases at J, with 6 bases between. The CDR3 is 13 residues long. In DNA form, the CDR3 reads TGTGCCAGCAGTTACTGGGCCCATCAGCCCCAGCATTTT. Translating it yields CASSYWAHQPQHF.

The table lists this clone with a few counts. The V call is TRBV2, the J call TRBJ1-4; no clear D. There are 12 residues in the CDR3. Germline values: CDR1 SNHLY, CDR2 FYNNEI. V was cut by 5 bases and J by 5 bases, with 6 bases left in between. The CDR3 loop reads CASSTENEKLFF. CDR3 DNA sequence: TGTGCCAGCAGTACAGAAAATGAAAAACTGTTTTTT.

This chain uses TRBV7-2 with TRBJ2-7, with 8 bases aligning to TRBD2. The CDR3 spans 16 residues. Germline CDR1 is SGHTA and CDR2 is FQGNSA. V shed 3 bases, J shed 2 bases, and the junction held 9 bases outside the gene matches. The CDR3: CASSFHTPGGAYEQYF. The CDR3 nucleotides read TGTGCCAGCAGCTTTCATACGCCGGGGGGGGCCTACGAGCAGTACTTC.

The chain is built from TRBV30 and TRBJ1-1, with D unclear. V was clipped by 0 bases and J by 8 bases, with 13 bases between them. The CDR3 sequence is 13 residues long. The germline CDR1 and CDR2 sequences are GTSNPN and SVGIG (reference sequence). CDR3 sequence reads: CAWSVLERVEAFF. The CDR3, as DNA: TGTGCCTGGAGTGTACTCGAACGGGTCGAAGCTTTCTTT.

This clone was counted between two and nine times. V usage is TRBV5-1 and J usage is TRBJ1-1; no clear D gene. The V and J ends lost 3 bases and 3 bases respectively, with 9 bases between them. The CDR3 is 13 amino acids. Germline V gives CDR1 SGHRS, CDR2 YFSETQ. CDR3 nucleotides: TGCGCCAGCAGCTATGGAGGTGACACTGAAGCTTTCTTT. It encodes CASSYGGDTEAFF. Variable domain in full (rest from reference TRBV5-1 and TRBJ1-1): KAGVTQTPRYLIKTRGQQVTLSCSPISGHRSVSWYQQTPGQGLQFLFEYFSETQRNKGNFPGRFSGRQFSNSRSEMNVSTLELGDSALYLCASSYGGDTEAFFGQGTRLTVV.

CDR3 loop: CATPSGSRYNEQFF. In DNA, the CDR3 is TGTGCCACCCCTAGCGGGAGTAGATACAATGAGCAGTTCTTC. The chain joins TRBV19 to TRBJ2-1; TRBD2 matches at 10 bases. The germline V gene has CDR1 LNHDA and CDR2 SQIVND (reference sequence). This CDR3 comprises 14 residues. The ends lost 10 bases at V and 4 bases at J; junction bases unmatched: 7.

V usage is TRBV29-1 and J usage is TRBJ1-2; maybe TRBD1 (5 bases). Trimming shortened V by 4 bases and J by 7 bases, and 13 bases separated the two germline ends. Germline CDR1 and CDR2: SQVTM and ANQGSEA. This CDR3 comprises 12 residues. CDR3 loop: CSVVRPGGGYTF. CDR3 bases: TGCAGCGTTGTAAGACCGGGGGGTGGCTACACCTTC.

The chain couples TRBV5-6 to TRBJ2-1; 8 bases agree with TRBD2. CDR3 length equals 18 residues. Germline V gene sequence: CDR1 SGHDT, CDR2 YYEEEE. Trimming at V came to 0 bases and at J to 5 bases, leaving 13 bases not matched to a gene. The chain's CDR3 is CASSLGSGGLGRDNEQFF. CDR3 DNA: TGTGCCAGCAGCTTGGGTAGTGGGGGACTAGGTAGGGACAATGAGCAGTTCTTC.

This clone was seen only once. The chain joins TRBV4-1 to TRBJ2-3, with 8 bases lining up with TRBD2. With 2 bases clipped from V and 1 base from J, the junction kept 5 bases outside the gene matches. This CDR3 region has 16 residues. In germline, CDR1 is MGHRA, CDR2 YSYEKL. The CDR3, as DNA: TGCGCCAGCAGCCAAATGGGACTAGAGGGCACAGATACGCAGTATTTT. Its protein product is CASSQMGLEGTDTQYF.

The rearrangement uses TRBV6-1 and TRBJ1-2; D might be TRBD1 (5 bases). V was cut by 7 bases and J by 8 bases, with 23 bases left in between. Per the germline V gene, CDR1 is MNHNS and CDR2 is SASEGT. This CDR3 spans 15 amino acids. The CDR3 loop reads CASIRPDGAARGYTF. CDR3 in DNA: TGTGCCAGCATCAGACCCGATGGGGCCGCCCGGGGCTACACCTTC.

The J gene is TRBJ1-3, the V gene TRBV5-5; 12 bases align to TRBD1. Germline-derived CDR1 and CDR2 are SGHKS and YYEKEE (reference sequence). With 3 bases clipped from V and 9 bases from J, the junction kept 16 bases outside the gene matches. The CDR3 contains 18 residues. In DNA, the CDR3 is TGTGCCAGCAGCTCGGTCCCGGGACAGGGGGCGGTAAGAAGCACCATATATTTT. Its protein is CASSSVPGQGAVRSTIYF.

The CDR3 region is CASSRTGGEQYF. The CDR3 region has the DNA TGTGCCAGCAGCCGGACAGGTGGCGAGCAGTACTTC. This chain connects TRBV5-6 to TRBJ2-7; 7 bases are shared with TRBD1. The length of the CDR3 is 12 residues. CDR1 and CDR2 (germline): SGHDT, YYEEEE. V shed 4 bases and J 6 bases; nucleotides not matched to a gene: 4.

The V call is TRBV9, the J call TRBJ1-2; D might be TRBD1 (5 bases). Germline V gene lookup returns CDR1 SGDLS and CDR2 YYNGEE. V lost 0 bases, J lost 8 bases, and 23 bases lay in between. The CDR3 is 17 amino acids. In DNA form, the CDR3 reads TGTGCCAGCAGCGTAGGTACCTGGAGGGAGGGGACGGAAGGCTACACCTTC. As protein: CASSVGTWREGTEGYTF. The whole variable domain, remainder taken from reference TRBV9 and TRBJ1-2, is DSGVTQTPKHLITATGQRVTLRCSPRSGDLSVYWYQQSLDQGLQFLIQYYNGEERAKGNILERFSAQQFPDLHSELNLSSLELGDSALYFCASSVGTWREGTEGYTFGSGTRLTVV.

V and J are TRBV12-1 and TRBJ1-6; the table's D call of TRBD1 was not tested on the DNA. TRBV12-1 is a documented pseudogene. The CDR3 totals 15 residues. Here the CDR3 reads CASSPDRGPASPLHF. The DNA of the CDR3 is TGTGCCAGCAGCCCGGACAGAGGGCCAGCTTCACCCCTCCACTTT.